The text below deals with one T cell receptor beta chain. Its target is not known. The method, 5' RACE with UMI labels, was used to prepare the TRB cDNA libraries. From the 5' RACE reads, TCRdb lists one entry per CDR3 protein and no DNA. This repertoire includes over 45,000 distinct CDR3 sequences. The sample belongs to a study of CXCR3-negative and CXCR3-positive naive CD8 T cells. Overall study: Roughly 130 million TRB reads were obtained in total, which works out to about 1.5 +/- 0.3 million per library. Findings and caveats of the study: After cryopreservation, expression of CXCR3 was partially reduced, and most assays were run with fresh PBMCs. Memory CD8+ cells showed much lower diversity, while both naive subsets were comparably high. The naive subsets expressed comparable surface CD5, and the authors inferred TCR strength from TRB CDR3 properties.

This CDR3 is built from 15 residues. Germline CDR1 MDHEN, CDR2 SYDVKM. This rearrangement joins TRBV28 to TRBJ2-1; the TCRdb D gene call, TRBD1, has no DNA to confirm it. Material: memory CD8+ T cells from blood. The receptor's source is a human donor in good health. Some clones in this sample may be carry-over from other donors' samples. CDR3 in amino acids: CATKTPPGAWYEQFF.